This T cell receptor beta chain appears in the sequencing data of a study of blood T cell repertoires in COVID-19. Using immunoSEQ multiplex PCR, the repertoire was profiled, and TCRdb retains in-frame clones only, with some absent. The data show approximately 200,000 clones, with 75% to 90% seen just once and more than 4% held by the top ten. The CDR3 is 16 residues long. Germline CDR1 is SGDLS and CDR2 is YYNGEE. V was shortened by 0 bases and J by 1 base, with 12 bases between the two germline ends. This TCR was sampled from a woman in her 30s who had been exposed to COVID-19. The rearrangement links TRBV9 to TRBJ2-3; D may be TRBD2 (6 bases). The sample was PBMCs or T cells enriched from blood (not recorded which). The CDR3 region has the DNA TGTGCCAGCAGCGTAGGTATGCGGGACGGCACAGATACGCAGTATTTT. This codes for CASSVGMRDGTDTQYF.